This TCR beta chain is drawn from a study of blood T cell repertoires in COVID-19. Here immunoSEQ multiplex PCR was the method, and the copy in TCRdb shows in-frame clones only, minus some. Of about 52,000 clones detected, roughly nine tenths appear once; the ten largest clones hold less than 20%. The CDR3 contains 15 residues. V gave up 1 base and J gave up 3 bases; unmatched junction bases: 6. Germline-derived CDR1 and CDR2 are SEHNR and FQNEAQ (reference sequence). The chain couples TRBV7-9 to TRBJ2-7; 7 nucleotides line up with TRBD2. Sequencing was performed on peripheral blood. The clonotype originates from a human donor with active COVID-19. The donor label of this sample is uncertain. CDR3 sequence: CASSLDGGSGYEQYF. The CDR3 DNA sequence: TGTGCCAGCAGCTTAGATGGCGGGAGTGGCTACGAGCAGTACTTC.